The 10 T cell receptor beta chains below come from one sample, sequenced in a study of blood T cell repertoires in COVID-19. Libraries were prepared by immunoSEQ multiplex PCR; TCRdb keeps only in-frame clonotypes and omits some of them. The repertoire holds approximately 330,000 clones, with 87% as singletons. What was sequenced was peripheral blood. These receptors were obtained from a man aged 25 to 45 with COVID-19, enrolled during active disease.

The gene calls are TRBV30 and TRBJ1-2; tentative D call: TRBD1 (5 bases). Germline V gene data show CDR1 as GTSNPN and CDR2 as SVGIG (reference sequence). The CDR3 is made up of 11 amino acids. V lost 5 bases and J lost 2, with 6 bases in between. CDR3: CAWQGNYGYTF. The DNA for the CDR3 is TGTGCCTGGCAGGGAAACTATGGCTACACCTTC.

This chain links TRBV9 with TRBJ2-3; D remains ambiguous. V lost 2 bases to trimming and J lost 2 bases, with 12 bases between them. Germline CDR1 reads SGDLS; CDR2 reads YYNGEE. This CDR3 comprises 15 residues. The CDR3 DNA reads as TGTGCCAGCAGCGTTGGGCTCGTACCCACAGATACGCAGTATTTT. It is translated as CASSVGLVPTDTQYF. Full variable domain (remainder filled in from reference TRBV9 and TRBJ2-3): DSGVTQTPKHLITATGQRVTLRCSPRSGDLSVYWYQQSLDQGLQFLIQYYNGEERAKGNILERFSAQQFPDLHSELNLSSLELGDSALYFCASSVGLVPTDTQYFGPGTRLTVL.

V and J are TRBV5-4 and TRBJ2-1, with 10 bases matching TRBD1. The V gene end was trimmed by 2 bases and the J gene end by 6 bases; junction bases not matched to a gene: 5. Germline loops: CDR1 SGHNT, CDR2 YYREEE (reference sequence). The CDR3 runs to 15 residues. DNA of the CDR3: TGTGCCAGCAGCTTAGCCGGGACAGGGGTCAATGAGCAGTTCTTC. Amino acids: CASSLAGTGVNEQFF.

The V call is TRBV3-1 (or the pseudogene TRBV3-2), the J call TRBJ2-5; 14 nucleotides agree with TRBD2. Germline CDR1 and CDR2: LGHDT and YNNKEL (reference sequence). The ends lost 5 bases at V and 5 bases at J; junction bases unmatched: 13. The CDR3 runs 18 residues. Here the CDR3 DNA reads TGTGCCAGCAGCATTATGGGACTAGCGGGAGTCTCTAAGGAGACCCAGTACTTC. This gives the protein CASSIMGLAGVSKETQYF.

The V call is TRBV4-3, the J call TRBJ2-4; D possibly corresponds to TRBD2 (6 bases). The V and J ends lost 3 bases and 0 bases respectively, with 12 bases between them. The germline CDR1 and CDR2 sequences are LGHNA and YSLEER. This CDR3 has 16 residues. Here the CDR3 DNA reads TGCGCCAGCAGCCAGGTAGCGGCCGTAGCCAAAAACATTCAGTACTTC. It is translated as CASSQVAAVAKNIQYF.

This clone was seen only once. The rearrangement links TRBV5-5 to TRBJ1-1; no reliable D call. Trimming shortened V by 1 base and J by 8 bases, and 18 bases separated the two germline ends. Germline CDR1 SGHKS, CDR2 YYEKEE (reference sequence). There are 15 residues in the CDR3. CDR3 region: CASSLNGLLLSEAFF. DNA for the CDR3: TGTGCCAGCAGCTTGAATGGTTTACTGCTTAGCGAAGCTTTCTTT.

The rearrangement uses TRBV4-3 and TRBJ1-5, with D perhaps TRBD1 (5 bases). CDR1 is LGHNA and CDR2 is YSLEER in the germline V gene. The length of the CDR3 is 17 residues. Trimming took 4 bases from V and 0 from J, leaving 16 bases between them. CDR3 DNA: TGCGCCAGCAGCCTGATGCATGAAGACAGTAGCAATCAGCCCCAGCATTTT. It translates to CASSLMHEDSSNQPQHF.

The chain couples TRBV5-1 to TRBJ2-2; possibly TRBD1 for D (5 bases). The germline V gene has CDR1 SGHRS and CDR2 YFSETQ. V lost 0 bases and J lost 5, with 11 bases in between. The CDR3 loop spans 15 amino acids. As DNA, the CDR3 is TGCGCCAGCAGCTTGGCCACAGGTTCGACCGGGGAGCTGTTTTTT. It specifies CASSLATGSTGELFF.

Here the CDR3 DNA reads TGTGCCAGCAGTGAAGTAGGGACTTATAGCAATCAGCCCCAGCATTTT. This sequence encodes CASSEVGTYSNQPQHF. V and J are TRBV2 and TRBJ1-5; possible D gene TRBD1, 5 bases. V was cut by 1 base and J by 0 bases, with 10 bases left in between. The CDR3 is made up of 16 amino acids. The germline V gene encodes CDR1 SNHLY and CDR2 FYNNEI.

This chain connects TRBV9 to TRBJ2-7, with 12 bases aligning to TRBD1. Germline V gene data show CDR1 as SGDLS and CDR2 as YYNGEE. The CDR3 sequence is 15 residues long. V was pared by 4 bases and J by 5 bases, with 7 bases of the junction left unmatched. Here the CDR3 DNA reads TGTGCCAGCAGCACCCGGGGGACAGGGGGCGACGAGCAGTACTTC. Encoded protein: CASSTRGTGGDEQYF.